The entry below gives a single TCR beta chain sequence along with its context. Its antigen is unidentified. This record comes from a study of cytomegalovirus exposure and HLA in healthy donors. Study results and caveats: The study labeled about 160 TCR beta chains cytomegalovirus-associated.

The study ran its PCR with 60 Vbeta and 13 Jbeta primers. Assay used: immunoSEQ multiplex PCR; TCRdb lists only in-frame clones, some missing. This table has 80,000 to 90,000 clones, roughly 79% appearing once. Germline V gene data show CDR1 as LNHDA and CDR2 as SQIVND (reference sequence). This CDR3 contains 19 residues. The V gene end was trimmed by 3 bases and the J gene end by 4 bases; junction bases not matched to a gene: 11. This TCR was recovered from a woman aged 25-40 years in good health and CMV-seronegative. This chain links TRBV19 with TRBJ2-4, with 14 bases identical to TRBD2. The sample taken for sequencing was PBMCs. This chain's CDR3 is CASSISFGLAGGPKNIQYF. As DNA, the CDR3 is TGTGCCAGTAGTATTTCATTCGGACTAGCGGGAGGTCCAAAAAACATTCAGTACTTC.